The 2 T cell receptor beta chains below were found in one sample sequenced in a study of T cell changes during pregnancy in multiple sclerosis. Clones were sequenced by immunoSEQ multiplex PCR, and TCRdb holds only the in-frame ones, with some missing. The sample lists more than 20,000 clones, just under 95% seen once, with roughly 7.4% in the top ten. Sequenced here: CD8+ T cells from peripheral blood mononuclear cells, sampled in the third trimester of pregnancy. These receptors came from a female donor with multiple sclerosis, enrolled in a pregnancy study.

The gene calls are TRBV4-1 and TRBJ2-1, with a tentative D call TRBD1 (5 bases). The CDR3 loop spans 15 amino acids. The V gene's germline CDR1 is MGHRA and CDR2 YSYEKL. V was trimmed by 0 bases and J by 6 bases, leaving 12 bases between them. The CDR3 is CASSQEVRQGNEQFF. CDR3 DNA: TGCGCCAGCAGCCAAGAAGTTCGGCAGGGCAATGAGCAGTTCTTC.

The V gene is TRBV6-4, the J gene TRBJ1-5; 12 bases line up with TRBD1. The germline V gene encodes CDR1 MRHNA and CDR2 SNTAGT. J lost 5 bases, V lost 6 bases, and 17 bases had no gene match. The CDR3 runs 19 residues. The CDR3 sequence: CASRGDRGPHQYQDQPQHF. The CDR3 DNA reads as TGTGCCAGCAGGGGGGACAGGGGGCCGCATCAGTATCAGGATCAGCCCCAGCATTTT.